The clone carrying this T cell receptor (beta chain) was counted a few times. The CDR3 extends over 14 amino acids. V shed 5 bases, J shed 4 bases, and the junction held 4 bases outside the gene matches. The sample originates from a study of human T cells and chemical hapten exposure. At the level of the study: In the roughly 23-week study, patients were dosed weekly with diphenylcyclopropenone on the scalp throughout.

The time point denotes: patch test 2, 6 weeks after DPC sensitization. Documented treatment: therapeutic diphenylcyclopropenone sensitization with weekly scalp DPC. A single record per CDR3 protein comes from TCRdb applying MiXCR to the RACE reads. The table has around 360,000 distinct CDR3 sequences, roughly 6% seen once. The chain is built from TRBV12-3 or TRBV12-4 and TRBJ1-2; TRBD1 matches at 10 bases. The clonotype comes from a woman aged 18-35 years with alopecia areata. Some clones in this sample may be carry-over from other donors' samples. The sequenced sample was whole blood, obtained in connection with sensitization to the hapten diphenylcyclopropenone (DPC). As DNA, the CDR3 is TGTGCCAGCAGTCCGGGACAGGGGATCTATGGCTACACCTTC. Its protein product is CASSPGQGIYGYTF.